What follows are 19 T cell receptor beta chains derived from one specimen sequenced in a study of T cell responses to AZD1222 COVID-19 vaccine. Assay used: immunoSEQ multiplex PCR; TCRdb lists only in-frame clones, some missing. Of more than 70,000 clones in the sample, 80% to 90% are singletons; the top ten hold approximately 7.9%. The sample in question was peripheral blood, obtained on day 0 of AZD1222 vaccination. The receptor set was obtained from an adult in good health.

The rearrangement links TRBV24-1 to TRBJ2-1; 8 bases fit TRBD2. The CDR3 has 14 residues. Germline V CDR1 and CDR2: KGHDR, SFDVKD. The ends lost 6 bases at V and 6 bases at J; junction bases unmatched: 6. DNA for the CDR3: TGTGCCACCAGTCCTCGGGAGGGCCTCAATGAGCAGTTCTTC. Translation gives CATSPREGLNEQFF.

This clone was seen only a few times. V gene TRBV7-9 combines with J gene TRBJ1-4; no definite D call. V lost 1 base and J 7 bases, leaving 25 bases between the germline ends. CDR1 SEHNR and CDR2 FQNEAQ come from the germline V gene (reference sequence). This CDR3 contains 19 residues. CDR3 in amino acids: CASSLGVPGSRRHGEKLFF. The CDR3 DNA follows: TGTGCCAGCAGCTTAGGGGTCCCGGGGTCCCGGCGACATGGTGAAAAACTGTTTTTT. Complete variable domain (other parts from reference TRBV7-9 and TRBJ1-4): DTGVSQNPRHKITKRGQNVTFRCDPISEHNRLYWYRQTLGQGPEFLTYFQNEAQLEKSRLLSDRFSAERPKGSFSTLEIQRTEQGDSAMYLCASSLGVPGSRRHGEKLFFGSGTQLSVL.

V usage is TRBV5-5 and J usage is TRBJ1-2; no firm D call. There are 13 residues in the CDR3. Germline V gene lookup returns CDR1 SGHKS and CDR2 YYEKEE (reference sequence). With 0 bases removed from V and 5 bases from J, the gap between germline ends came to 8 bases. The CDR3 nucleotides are TGTGCCAGCAGCTTGGCGGCTGCTTATGGCTACACCTTC. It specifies CASSLAAAYGYTF. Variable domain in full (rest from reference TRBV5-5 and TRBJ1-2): DAGVTQSPTHLIKTRGQQVTLRCSPISGHKSVSWYQQVLGQGPQFIFQYYEKEERGRGNFPDRFSARQFPNYSSELNVNALLLGDSALYLCASSLAAAYGYTFGSGTRLTVV.

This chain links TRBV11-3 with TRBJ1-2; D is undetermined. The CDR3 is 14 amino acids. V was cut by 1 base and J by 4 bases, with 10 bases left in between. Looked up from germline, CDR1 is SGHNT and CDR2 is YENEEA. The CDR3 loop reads CASSLGGGVYGYTF. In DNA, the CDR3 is TGTGCCAGCAGCTTAGGAGGTGGGGTCTATGGCTACACCTTC.

The CDR3 sequence is CASSFDRGAEQYF. CDR3 bases: TGTGCCAGCAGCTTTGACAGGGGGGCCGAGCAGTACTTC. The chain couples TRBV7-9 to TRBJ2-7; 9 bases line up with TRBD1. Per the germline V gene, CDR1 is SEHNR and CDR2 is FQNEAQ (reference sequence). After removal of 3 bases from V and 6 bases from J, the junction contained 3 bases not matched to a gene. The CDR3 length is 13 residues.

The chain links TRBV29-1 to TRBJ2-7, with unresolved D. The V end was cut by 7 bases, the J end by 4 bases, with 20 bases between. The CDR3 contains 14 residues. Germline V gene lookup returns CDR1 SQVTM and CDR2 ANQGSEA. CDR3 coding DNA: TGCAGCGCTAAAGGCGGAACCCCCCCGTACGAGCAGTACTTC. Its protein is CSAKGGTPPYEQYF.

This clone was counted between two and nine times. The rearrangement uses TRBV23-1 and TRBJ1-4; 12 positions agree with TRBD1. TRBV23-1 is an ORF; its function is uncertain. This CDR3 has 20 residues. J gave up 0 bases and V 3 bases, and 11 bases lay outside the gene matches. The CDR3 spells CASSHPPGQGAHATNEKLFF. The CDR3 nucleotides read TGCGCCAGCAGTCACCCACCGGGACAGGGGGCCCATGCAACTAATGAAAAACTGTTTTTT.

CDR3 in DNA: TGTGCCAGCAGTGCATCGGACTCCCGGGGTCACCACGAGCAGTACTTC. It codes for CASSASDSRGHHEQYF. This rearrangement joins TRBV28 to TRBJ2-7, with D perhaps matching TRBD2 (5 bases). CDR1 is MDHEN and CDR2 is SYDVKM in the germline V gene. The V gene lost 5 bases and the J gene lost 5 bases, with 22 bases spanning the gap. The CDR3 consists of 16 residues.

The CDR3 DNA reads TGTGCCAGCAGCTTTGACAGGTTATCCTACGAGCAGTACTTC. Amino acids: CASSFDRLSYEQYF. The gene calls are TRBV7-9 and TRBJ2-7; TRBD1 might be the D (6 bases). This CDR3 has 14 residues. V was shortened by 3 bases and J by 1 base, with 10 bases between the two germline ends. The V gene's germline CDR1 is SEHNR and CDR2 FQNEAQ (reference sequence).

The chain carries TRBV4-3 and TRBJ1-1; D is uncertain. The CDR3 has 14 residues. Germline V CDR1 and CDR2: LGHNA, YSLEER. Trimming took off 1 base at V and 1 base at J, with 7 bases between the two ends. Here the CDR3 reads CASSQGPRNTEAFF. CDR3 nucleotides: TGCGCCAGCAGCCAAGGACCCCGGAACACTGAAGCTTTCTTT.

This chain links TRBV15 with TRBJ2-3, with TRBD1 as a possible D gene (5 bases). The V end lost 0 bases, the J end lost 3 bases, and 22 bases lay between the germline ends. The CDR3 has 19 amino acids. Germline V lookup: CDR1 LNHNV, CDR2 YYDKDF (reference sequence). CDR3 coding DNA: TGTGCCACCAGCAGAGATCCTTTTAGCCCCACAGGAGTAACAGATACGCAGTATTTT. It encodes CATSRDPFSPTGVTDTQYF.

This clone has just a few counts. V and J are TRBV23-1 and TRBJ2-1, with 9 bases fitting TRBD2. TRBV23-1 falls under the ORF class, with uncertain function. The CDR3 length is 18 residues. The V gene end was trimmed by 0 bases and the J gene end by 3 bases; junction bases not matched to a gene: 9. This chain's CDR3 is CASSQSPPSGADYNEQFF. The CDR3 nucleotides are TGCGCCAGCAGTCAATCCCCGCCTAGCGGGGCTGACTACAATGAGCAGTTCTTC.

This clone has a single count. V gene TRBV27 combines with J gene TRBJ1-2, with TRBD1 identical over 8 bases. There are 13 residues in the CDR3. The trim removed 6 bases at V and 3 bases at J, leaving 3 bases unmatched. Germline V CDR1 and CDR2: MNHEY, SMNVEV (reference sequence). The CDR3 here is CASSLDRDYGYTF. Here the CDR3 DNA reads TGTGCCAGCAGCTTGGACAGGGACTATGGCTACACCTTC.

CDR3 coding DNA: TGTGCCAGCTCACCACCGAACCCCCACGAGCAGTACTTC. Encoded protein: CASSPPNPHEQYF. This chain connects TRBV18 to TRBJ2-7, with unresolved D. V was clipped by 0 bases and J by 5 bases, with 8 bases between them. The CDR3 covers 13 residues. The germline gives CDR1 KGHSH, CDR2 LQKENI.

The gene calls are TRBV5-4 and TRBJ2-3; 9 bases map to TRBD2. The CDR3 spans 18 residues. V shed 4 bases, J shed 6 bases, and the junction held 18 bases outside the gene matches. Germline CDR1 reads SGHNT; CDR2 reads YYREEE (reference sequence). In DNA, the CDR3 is TGTGCCAGCAGCGGGGGGGCTAGCGGGAATGACCGCGTTGATACGCAGTATTTT. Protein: CASSGGASGNDRVDTQYF.

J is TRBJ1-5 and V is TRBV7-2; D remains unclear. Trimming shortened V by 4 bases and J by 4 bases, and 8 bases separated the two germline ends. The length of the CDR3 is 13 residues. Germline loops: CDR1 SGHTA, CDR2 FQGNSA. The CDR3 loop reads CASSYVWNQPQHF. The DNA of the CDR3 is TGTGCCAGCAGCTACGTATGGAATCAGCCCCAGCATTTT.

CDR3 sequence: CASSFAGLGSSEQFF. The CDR3 nucleotides are TGTGCCAGCAGTTTTGCGGGACTAGGGAGCAGTGAGCAGTTCTTC. The chain has TRBV28 and TRBJ2-1; 8 nucleotides match TRBD2. The junction had 10 bases not matched to a gene; V was cut back by 3 bases and J by 9 bases. The CDR3 has 15 amino acids. The germline CDR1 and CDR2 sequences are MDHEN and SYDVKM. The variable domain in full, completed from reference TRBV28 and TRBJ2-1, reads DVKVTQSSRYLVKRTGEKVFLECVQDMDHENMFWYRQDPGLGLRLIYFSYDVKMKEKGDIPEGYSVSREKKERFSLILESASTNQTSMYLCASSFAGLGSSEQFFGPGTRLTVL.

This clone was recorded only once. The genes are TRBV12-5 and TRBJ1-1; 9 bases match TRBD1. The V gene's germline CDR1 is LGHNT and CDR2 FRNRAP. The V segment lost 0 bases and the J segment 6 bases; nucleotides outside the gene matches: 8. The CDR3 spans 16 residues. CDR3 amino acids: CASGLVNRGHFSEAFF. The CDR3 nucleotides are TGTGCTAGTGGTTTGGTAAACAGGGGGCATTTTTCTGAAGCTTTCTTT.

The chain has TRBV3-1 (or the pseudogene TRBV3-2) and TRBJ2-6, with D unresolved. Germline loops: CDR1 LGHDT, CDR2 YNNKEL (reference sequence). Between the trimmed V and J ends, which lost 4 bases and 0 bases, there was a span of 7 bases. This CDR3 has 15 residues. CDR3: CASSPQYSGANVLTF. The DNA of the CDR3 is TGTGCCAGCAGCCCGCAGTACTCTGGGGCCAACGTCCTGACTTTC.